This TCR beta chain was documented in a study of tumour-infiltrating T cells in Burkitt lymphoma. Overall study context: Survival, overall and progression-free, tracked with productive clonality.

Profiled with immunoSEQ multiplex PCR; TCRdb holds only in-frame clones, not every one. Of around 14,000 clones listed, roughly 80% are singletons. Germline assignment: CDR1 MGHRA and CDR2 YSYEKL. The V and J ends lost 1 base and 9 bases, in that order; junction bases with no gene match: 10. This CDR3 contains 16 residues. The chain employs TRBV4-1 and TRBJ2-1, with 9 bases aligning to TRBD1. This clonotype originated in a human donor with diffuse large B-cell lymphoma. The sample was tumor tissue. In DNA, the CDR3 is TGCGCCAGCAGCCAAGGAATTGGGACAGGGAGTGGTGAGCAGTTCTTC. Amino acids: CASSQGIGTGSGEQFF.